This note documents a single T cell receptor (beta chain) sequence. This receptor's antigen is unknown. Base-call qualities are not available, and no considerably larger clone is one nucleotide away. This specimen belongs to a study of T cell responses to AZD1222 COVID-19 vaccine (dated by TCRdb to about 2021). Broadly, across the study: A total of just over 230 trial participants underwent TCR sequencing, of whom approximately 200 had received two doses of AZD1222 and 26 had received two doses of the MenACWY control vaccine. Trial participants were enrolled into age subgroups of 18-55, 56-69 and 70-plus years, which contained approximately 150, 28 and 58 TCR-sequenced participants, respectively. What the research found in general, with its limitations: CD4 TCRs associated with the vaccine covered the entire spike protein, and the dominant responses were in regions 160-218 and 743-854. In the small 56-69-year group, the increase in depth fell short of significance, most likely because of low power. Conclusions about previously exposed vaccinees were limited because only 6 or 7 AZD1222 recipients were SARS-CoV-2 seropositive at baseline. Participants were mostly white British and included more females than males, and it was suggested by the authors that clonal diversity may have been underestimated. Spike-specific TCR breadth and depth rose significantly after two AZD1222 doses compared with day 0 and with MenACWY recipients. Reportedly, close to half of the unique spike-specific TCRs recognized epitopes lying outside the regions that are mutated in the B.1.351 and B.1.1.7 variants. No day 14 peak-response samples were available, so repertoires were characterized only after the peak T cell response.

The CDR3 regions of human TCRbeta chains were analyzed by immunosequencing. Under the source paper's analysis protocol: Repertoire TCRs were checked for matches against a reference library of SARS-CoV-2-specific TCRs that had been generated using the MIRA antigen-specificity platform. Breadth meant the fraction of unique TCRs that were SARS-CoV-2-associated, whereas depth meant the fraction of total T cells that were SARS-CoV-2-associated. Using the MIRA data, every spike-specific TCR was mapped to the spike region that the TCR reacted to and assigned to either a CD4 or a CD8 class. Log10-transformed breadth and depth values were compared by one-way ANOVA with Sidak's multiple comparisons tests. TCRdb obtained this table from immuneACCESS and retained in-frame rearrangements with V and J assigned. These tables miss some clones; where compared with another copy, unresolved V genes account for less than half of the shortfall, and the remainder is unexplained. That table supplies the V and J calls and clone size; D and trimming were determined from the DNA. This sample comprises about 74,000 clones, more than 85% of them detected only once. Roughly 8% of the sample comes from the top ten.

V and J lose 3 bases and 2 bases, and a span of 7 bases separates them. From its cysteine to its phenylalanine, the CDR3 spans 13 amino acids. The only DNA kept is the CDR3, 39 bases in frame from the first base. From a lookup of the germline V gene, CDR1 and CDR2 are SGHAT and FQNNGV. The time point label corresponds to: about 28 days (+/-7) after the second vaccine dose. Because spike-specific TCR depth and breadth did not differ between the two schedules, AZD1222 recipients who got a second dose at roughly 4 weeks were pooled with those who got a second dose at roughly 12 weeks. Samples from vaccinated people were obtained from the UK trials COV001 and COV002, which included a single-blind randomized controlled phase 2/3 trial of AZD1222 (ChAdOx1 nCoV-19) in healthy adults. Trial participant PBMC samples were collected at day 0 and day 28 after the second dose for TCRbeta chain sequencing.

The sequence came from an adult who received the AZD1222 COVID-19 vaccine. The sequence is built from TRBV11-2 and TRBJ2-5; the D gene is unclear. The source was peripheral blood, collected 28 days after the second AZD1222 dose. The DNA is as follows: TGTGCCAGCAGCTTCGCACAGCAAGAGACCCAGTACTTC. This sequence encodes CASSFAQQETQYF.